These 15 T cell receptor beta chains came from one sample sequenced in a study of blood T cell repertoires in COVID-19. Sequencing was performed with immunoSEQ multiplex PCR; in TCRdb, only in-frame clones are kept and a portion is missing. The data hold about 250,000 clones, with roughly 87% observed a single time. Sequencing was performed on PBMCs or T cells enriched from blood (not recorded which). Receptor source: a woman younger than 45 with acute COVID-19.

The chain combines TRBV10-1 with TRBJ1-1; D not resolved. The germline gives CDR1 WNHNN, CDR2 SYGVQD (reference sequence). This CDR3 spans 15 amino acids. V gave up 2 bases and J gave up 4 bases, with 14 bases separating them. In DNA, the CDR3 is TGCGCCAGCAGTGAGGTGGGAGAGATTGGCACTGAAGCTTTCTTT. Residues: CASSEVGEIGTEAFF.

V and J are TRBV10-3 and TRBJ2-2; 9 positions agree with TRBD2. The CDR3 sequence is 16 residues long. Trimming at V came to 2 bases and at J to 1 base, leaving 2 bases not matched to a gene. Germline-derived CDR1 and CDR2 are ENHRY and SYGVKD. This chain's CDR3 is CAISELAGMNTGELFF. The DNA for the CDR3 is TGTGCCATCAGTGAGCTAGCGGGGATGAACACCGGGGAGCTGTTTTTT.

CDR3 sequence: CASSLRTGQALGEKLFF. DNA of the CDR3: TGTGCCAGCTCACTGCGGACCGGACAGGCCTTGGGTGAAAAACTGTTTTTT. The chain carries TRBV18 and TRBJ1-4; 7 bases line up with TRBD1. CDR3 length equals 17 residues. CDR1 is KGHSH and CDR2 is LQKENI in the germline V gene. The V segment lost 4 bases and the J segment 7 bases; nucleotides outside the gene matches: 15.

The rearrangement joins TRBV6-4 to TRBJ1-1, with 8 bases lining up with TRBD1. The CDR3 has 13 residues. V dropped 4 bases and J dropped 4; count of bases not matched to a gene: 2. Germline V gives CDR1 MRHNA, CDR2 SNTAGT. The CDR3 sequence is CASSVTGGTEAFF. CDR3 DNA: TGTGCCAGCAGTGTCACAGGGGGCACTGAAGCTTTCTTT.

The J gene is TRBJ2-1, the V gene TRBV7-2; D remains unclear. Trimming shortened V by 5 bases and J by 15 bases, and 20 bases separated the two germline ends. Germline CDR1 SGHTA, CDR2 FQGNSA. CDR3 length equals 13 residues. The CDR3 reads CASSPHPSTRWFF. Here the CDR3 DNA reads TGTGCCAGCAGCCCCCATCCCTCTACCCGGTGGTTCTTC.

Only one count was recorded for this clone. The gene calls are TRBV7-9 and TRBJ1-2; 9 bases agree with TRBD1. Germline CDR1 reads SEHNR; CDR2 reads FQNEAQ (reference sequence). The CDR3 extends over 17 amino acids. The junction had 9 bases not matched to a gene; V was cut back by 1 base and J by 3 bases. The CDR3: CASSLDDRGEVYYGYTF. The DNA of the CDR3 is TGTGCCAGCAGCTTAGATGACAGGGGGGAGGTTTACTATGGCTACACCTTC.

The chain links TRBV5-5 to TRBJ1-1, with 7 bases fitting TRBD1. CDR3 size: 15 residues. The V gene end was trimmed by 5 bases and the J gene end by 5 bases; junction bases not matched to a gene: 12. Looked up from germline, CDR1 is SGHKS and CDR2 is YYEKEE (reference sequence). The CDR3 region is CASSTGAWGKTEAFF. DNA of the CDR3: TGTGCCAGCAGTACAGGGGCTTGGGGGAAAACTGAAGCTTTCTTT.

This clone was observed once. The chain couples TRBV6-5 to TRBJ1-5, with D hard to call. This CDR3 comprises 13 residues. Trimming shortened V by 5 bases and J by 5 bases, and 10 bases separated the two germline ends. From germline, CDR1 is MNHEY and CDR2 SVGAGI. In DNA, the CDR3 is TGTGCCAGCAGTCGAAAGCCCGATCAGCCCCAGCATTTT. It codes for CASSRKPDQPQHF.

The V and J genes are TRBV11-2 and TRBJ2-3; 11 nucleotides line up with TRBD2. With V trimmed by 5 bases and J by 2 bases, 6 bases remained unmatched. From germline, CDR1 is SGHAT and CDR2 FQNNGV. This CDR3 spans 16 amino acids. The CDR3 sequence is CASSLLAGAPTDTQYF. The CDR3 DNA is TGTGCCAGCAGCCTACTAGCGGGGGCCCCCACAGATACGCAGTATTTT.

The chain uses TRBV10-1 and TRBJ2-5; 13 nucleotides match TRBD2. The CDR3 loop spans 16 amino acids. Germline lookup yields CDR1 WNHNN and CDR2 SYGVQD (reference sequence). Losses at the gene ends were 6 bases for V and 2 bases for J; bases not matched to a gene: 6. CDR3 amino acids: CASSRGTSGTQETQYF. The CDR3 bases are TGCGCCAGCAGCCGGGGGACTAGCGGGACTCAAGAGACCCAGTACTTC.

This sequence joins TRBV11-2 and TRBJ2-1; D gene uncertain. Trimming took 5 bases from V and 0 from J, leaving 11 bases between them. Germline V CDR1 and CDR2: SGHAT, FQNNGV. This CDR3 contains 15 residues. CDR3 sequence (DNA): TGTGCCAGCAGCCGAACAATCTCCTCCTACAATGAGCAGTTCTTC. Its translation is CASSRTISSYNEQFF.

The sample holds one count of this clone. The chain carries TRBV19 and TRBJ1-5; D is perhaps TRBD1 (6 bases). Trimming removed 9 bases from V and 2 bases from J, with 11 bases in between. From germline, CDR1 is LNHDA and CDR2 SQIVND (reference sequence). CDR3 length: 13 residues. CDR3 loop: CASRWTGNQPQHF. The CDR3 DNA follows: TGTGCCAGCCGATGGACAGGCAATCAGCCCCAGCATTTT.

The CDR3 sequence is CASSYSPQGFYNEQFF. CDR3 nucleotides: TGTGCCAGCAGTTACTCTCCCCAGGGGTTTTACAATGAGCAGTTCTTC. This chain links TRBV6-5 with TRBJ2-1; possibly TRBD1 for D (6 bases). CDR1 MNHEY and CDR2 SVGAGI come from the germline V gene. The CDR3 totals 16 residues. The V end was cut by 0 bases, the J end by 4 bases, with 13 bases between.

V is TRBV16 and J is TRBJ2-7, with D perhaps TRBD1 (5 bases). The CDR3 has 14 amino acids. Trimming stripped 2 bases from V and 5 bases from J, with 13 bases between. Germline V gene data show CDR1 as KGHSY and CDR2 as FQNENV. In DNA, the CDR3 is TGTGCCAGCAGCCAACAGGGTGGGTGGAACGAGCAGTACTTC. Translating gives CASSQQGGWNEQYF.

This CDR3 is CASSRDGSSGNTIYF. CDR3 sequence (DNA): TGTGCCAGCAGCAGGGACGGGAGCTCTGGAAACACCATATATTTT. This sequence joins TRBV27 and TRBJ1-3; maybe TRBD1 (5 bases). The CDR3 is 15 amino acids. Germline V gives CDR1 MNHEY, CDR2 SMNVEV (reference sequence). Deletions cut 6 bases from V and 0 bases from J, with 12 bases between.